This TCR beta chain originates from a study of blood T cell repertoires in COVID-19. Study at large: Collection of acute and convalescent COVID-19 samples took place in the United States, Italy and Spain. Sample material is recorded as cDNA or gDNA derived from T cells, B-cell-depleted T cells, or PBMCs.

With V trimmed by 5 bases and J by 6 bases, 3 bases remained unmatched. CDR3 length equals 13 residues. Germline V lookup: CDR1 SEHNR, CDR2 FQNEAQ (reference sequence). Per the study methods: Nucleated cell counts were estimated from reference gene primer amplification. The repertoire was sequenced with immunoSEQ multiplex PCR; TCRdb's copy has only in-frame clones and lacks some. D and trimming come from the DNA, and the V and J calls and clone size come from that table. The sample gives some 64,000 clones, roughly four fifths of which show up once; 15% to 20% is in the top ten. Sequenced material: peripheral blood. The chain combines TRBV7-9 with TRBJ2-2; TRBD1 matches 7 bases. The clonotype originates from a man between 60 and 75 years old with acute or convalescent COVID-19. This chain's CDR3 is CASSKGTAGELFF. The DNA for the CDR3 is TGTGCCAGCAGCAAAGGGACAGCCGGGGAGCTGTTTTTT.